The rows below give T cell receptor beta chains drawn from one sample of a study of blood T cell repertoires in COVID-19. Measured with immunoSEQ multiplex PCR; TCRdb has only the in-frame clones, and not every one. The sample includes about 84,000 clones, 60% to 85% of them seen just once. The sequenced material came from peripheral blood. The receptor source for this set is a man aged 70 or older with acute or convalescent COVID-19. The CDR3 runs from the conserved cysteine through the conserved F or W. The D gene is left open where the match is weak. Clone sizes are given selectively: once, few, many, or a class where the clone is expanded.

clone_size j_call v_call cdr3_length d_call cdr3_nt cdr3_aa
. TRBJ2-6 TRBV27 15 . TGTGCCAGCAGTTCGTCCGGGAGTGGGGCCAACGTCCTGACTTTC CASSSSGSGANVLTF
. TRBJ1-3 TRBV3-1/TRBV3-2 13 . TGTGCCAGCAGCGTGGTATCCGGGAACACCATATATTTT CASSVVSGNTIYF
. TRBJ1-2 TRBV19 12 . TGTGCCAGTACCCCGACAGGTCATGGCTACACCTTC CASTPTGHGYTF
. TRBJ1-2 TRBV27 14 . TGTGCCAGCAGTTTATCCGGGACATCGGGGGGCTACACCTTC CASSLSGTSGGYTF
once TRBJ2-3 TRBV9 15 TRBD2 TGTGCCAGCAGCGCGACTAGCGGGAGTGCAGATACGCAGTATTTT CASSATSGSADTQYF
. TRBJ1-1 TRBV27 14 TRBD1 TGTGCCAGCAGGGCCGGGGACAGCCGGGCCGAAGCTTTCTTT CASRAGDSRAEAFF
. TRBJ2-1 TRBV5-4 16 TRBD2 TGTGCCAGCACCGGACTAGCGGGGGGCTCCTACAATGAGCAGTTCTTC CASTGLAGGSYNEQFF
once TRBJ2-3 TRBV11-2 15 TRBD2 TGTGCCAGCAGCTTTAGCGGGAGGGCCACAGATACGCAGTATTTT CASSFSGRATDTQYF
. TRBJ2-2 TRBV5-1 13 . TGCGCCAGCAGCCTACAGGGTGCCGGGGAGCTGTTTTTT CASSLQGAGELFF
. TRBJ2-3 TRBV14 16 . TGTGCCAGCAGCCTCTCGGCGGGACCTAGCACAGATACGCAGTATTTT CASSLSAGPSTDTQYF
once TRBJ2-1 TRBV9 15 TRBD1 TGTGCCAGCAGCGTAGCACAGGGGTCATACAATGAGCAGTTCTTC CASSVAQGSYNEQFF
. TRBJ2-1 TRBV2 17 . TGTGCCAGCAGTGAAGCGCCAGGGCCATACTCCTACAATGAGCAGTTCTTC CASSEAPGPYSYNEQFF
. TRBJ1-5 TRBV6-5 14 TRBD1 TGTGCCAGCCTGGGACAGTCTATTGATCAGCCCCAGCATTTT CASLGQSIDQPQHF
. TRBJ1-1 TRBV28 13 . TGTGCCAGCAGTGGAGGGTTAGTGACTGAAGCTTTCTTT CASSGGLVTEAFF
. TRBJ1-4 TRBV28 16 . TGTGCCAGCAGTTACCGGTGGGCAGGCAGTAATGAAAAACTGTTTTTT CASSYRWAGSNEKLFF
few TRBJ1-1 TRBV6-5 13 . TGTGCCAGCAGGCGACAGTGGAACACTGAAGCTTTCTTT CASRRQWNTEAFF
. TRBJ1-1 TRBV3-1/TRBV3-2 12 . TGTGCCAGCAGCCAAGAGGGCAGACGGGCTTTCTTT CASSQEGRRAFF
few TRBJ2-2 TRBV4-2 16 . TGTGCCAGCAGCCCCATGTGGGGCACGAGCACCGGGGAGCTGTTTTTT CASSPMWGTSTGELFF
. TRBJ2-2 TRBV7-9 15 TRBD1 TGTGCCAGCAGCACATGGGACAGGGGGTCCGGGGAGCTGTTTTTT CASSTWDRGSGELFF
. TRBJ2-2 TRBV6-5 13 . TGTGCCAGCAGTTACAGCGGGTACGGGGAGCTGTTTTTT CASSYSGYGELFF
. TRBJ1-3 TRBV28 17 TRBD1 TGTGCCAGCAGTTTCGGGCAGGGGGCCTACTCTGGAAACACCATATATTTT CASSFGQGAYSGNTIYF
. TRBJ1-5 TRBV5-1 13 . TGCGCCAGCAGCGTCTCCGGAGGTCAGCCCCAGCATTTT CASSVSGGQPQHF
. TRBJ2-7 TRBV5-4 17 TRBD2 TGTGCCAGCAGCTTGGTTTCGCCCAGCGGGAGGTTCTACGAGCAGTACTTC CASSLVSPSGRFYEQYF
. TRBJ2-7 TRBV11-2 13 . TGTGCCAGCAGCTTAACAGGGCTGCACGAGCAGTACTTC CASSLTGLHEQYF
few TRBJ1-1 TRBV10-3 14 TRBD1 TGTGCCATCAGTCCGGGGGACAGGGGCCCTGAAGCTTTCTTT CAISPGDRGPEAFF
. TRBJ1-2 TRBV6-5 14 TRBD1 TGTGCCAGCAGTTCGTGGACAGGGAATTATGGCTACACCTTC CASSSWTGNYGYTF
. TRBJ1-5 TRBV6-2/TRBV6-3 14 . TGTGCCAGCAGTTACCTAACGAACGATCAGCCCCAGCATTTT CASSYLTNDQPQHF
. TRBJ1-5 TRBV7-2 12 . TGTGCCAGCAGTCCATTCAATCAGCCCCAGCATTTT CASSPFNQPQHF
. TRBJ1-3 TRBV28 12 . TGTGCCAGCGGGAGGACTGGAAACACCATATATTTT CASGRTGNTIYF
. TRBJ2-2 TRBV14 13 . TGTGCCAGCAGCCAAGATCCGTCCGGGGAGCTGTTTTTT CASSQDPSGELFF
many TRBJ2-1 TRBV9 15 TRBD2 TGTGCCAGCAGCGTACAAGCGGGAGGGGTACGTGAGCAGTTCTTC CASSVQAGGVREQFF
. TRBJ1-1 TRBV10-1 13 . TGCGCCAGCAGACAAACCGAGGGCACTGAAGCTTTCTTT CASRQTEGTEAFF
. TRBJ1-2 TRBV27 13 TRBD1 TGTGCCAGCAGTTTTCAGGGGGCCAATGGCTACACCTTC CASSFQGANGYTF
. TRBJ1-4 TRBV4-1 12 . TGCGCCAGCAGCCAAGGAGATGAAAAACTGTTTTTT CASSQGDEKLFF
. TRBJ2-3 TRBV2 16 TRBD1 TGTGCCAGCAGCGAATCCGGGGCTCAGGGGGCAGATACGCAGTATTTT CASSESGAQGADTQYF
. TRBJ2-5 TRBV4-1 17 TRBD2 TGCGCCAGCAGCCAGGTTCCGGGACTAGCGGCCCAAGAGACCCAGTACTTC CASSQVPGLAAQETQYF
. TRBJ1-1 TRBV5-5 14 TRBD1 TGTGCCAGCAGCTTGGGACAGGGGTGGACTGAAGCTTTCTTT CASSLGQGWTEAFF
. TRBJ2-1 TRBV13 14 TRBD1 TGTGCCAGCAGTCCAGGACAGGGGGGCAATGAGCAGTTCTTC CASSPGQGGNEQFF
. TRBJ1-2 TRBV3-1/TRBV3-2 13 . TGTGCCAGCAGCCAACGGGGAGGGTACGGCTACACCTTC CASSQRGGYGYTF
. TRBJ2-1 TRBV10-3 14 . TGTGCCATCAGTGCCACTGGAAAGGGGGATGAGCAGTTCTTC CAISATGKGDEQFF
. TRBJ2-1 TRBV7-9 14 TRBD2 TGTGCCAGCAGCTTTAGCGGGAATTACAATGAGCAGTTCTTC CASSFSGNYNEQFF
. TRBJ2-3 TRBV6-5 15 TRBD1 TGTGCCAGCCGAGGTTACAGGGGATTCGCAGATACGCAGTATTTT CASRGYRGFADTQYF
few TRBJ2-2 TRBV4-2 15 . TGTGCCAGCAGCCAAGTTGCAGGGGTCACCGGGGAGCTGTTTTTT CASSQVAGVTGELFF
. TRBJ1-2 TRBV29-1 13 . TGCAGCGTAGGGTACAGGGCCAACTATGGCTACACCTTC CSVGYRANYGYTF
few TRBJ1-5 TRBV10-2 14 TRBD1 TGCGCCAGCAGTGATACAGGGGGCGATCAGCCCCAGCATTTT CASSDTGGDQPQHF
. TRBJ1-1 TRBV30 13 . TGTGCCTGGAGTGTACAGGGAAGCACTGAAGCTTTCTTT CAWSVQGSTEAFF
. TRBJ2-7 TRBV5-1 15 . TGCGCCAGCAGCTTGGGAGAAACTCGACTTGACGAGCAGTACTTC CASSLGETRLDEQYF
. TRBJ2-7 TRBV5-1 14 . TGCGCCAGCAGCTCAACCGGGACAACCTACGAGCAGTACTTC CASSSTGTTYEQYF